A selection of T cell receptor beta chains follows, all from one sample in a study of monozygotic twins with inflammatory bowel disease. Reanalyzing the 5' RACE reads, TCRdb keeps one entry per CDR3 protein, without DNA. This sample's table reports hundreds of thousands of distinct CDR3 sequences. The sample consisted of blood. The origin of the receptors is a human donor with ulcerative colitis or Crohn's disease, or a healthy co-twin of an affected twin (not recorded which). Both conserved end residues are part of each CDR3. Fields, in order: CDR3 protein, J gene, V gene.

CDR3 protein: CASGLALPSGRDTDTQYF
J gene: TRBJ2-3
V gene: TRBV12-5

CDR3 protein: CSASNPGRRDFRAFF
J gene: TRBJ1-1
V gene: TRBV20-1

CDR3 protein: CASRATGRSGGYTF
J gene: TRBJ1-2
V gene: TRBV12-3/TRBV12-4

CDR3 protein: CASSFGPVTDTQYF
J gene: TRBJ2-3
V gene: TRBV12-3/TRBV12-4

CDR3 protein: CASSLGTGRLFF
J gene: TRBJ2-2
V gene: TRBV12-3/TRBV12-4

CDR3 protein: CASSTTLQETQYF
J gene: TRBJ2-5
V gene: TRBV19

CDR3 protein: CASSPGLAGVETQYF
J gene: TRBJ2-5
V gene: TRBV18

CDR3 protein: CASSLYRQGGQPQHF
J gene: TRBJ1-5
V gene: TRBV28

CDR3 protein: CASTTRTSGRRDTQYF
J gene: TRBJ2-3
V gene: TRBV19

CDR3 protein: CSGLSGNQETQYF
J gene: TRBJ2-5
V gene: TRBV20-1

CDR3 protein: CASSSTNVGNTEAFF
J gene: TRBJ1-1
V gene: TRBV7-8

CDR3 protein: CSGTSVFWSNTDTQYF
J gene: TRBJ2-3
V gene: TRBV20-1

CDR3 protein: CASSLRTGELFF
J gene: TRBJ2-2
V gene: TRBV27

CDR3 protein: CASSDPPGLAGNNEQFF
J gene: TRBJ2-1
V gene: TRBV2

CDR3 protein: CASRPGVSMNTEAFF
J gene: TRBJ1-1
V gene: TRBV6-1

CDR3 protein: CASSSIGERNTEAFF
J gene: TRBJ1-1
V gene: TRBV5-1

CDR3 protein: CASSWGQDYEQYF
J gene: TRBJ2-7
V gene: TRBV5-4

CDR3 protein: CASSFLQGYEQYF
J gene: TRBJ2-7
V gene: TRBV5-6

CDR3 protein: CASSPQARDYGYTF
J gene: TRBJ1-2
V gene: TRBV7-2

CDR3 protein: CASRGPQVGETQYF
J gene: TRBJ2-5
V gene: TRBV12-3/TRBV12-4

CDR3 protein: CASSRTGTLITNTEAFF
J gene: TRBJ1-1
V gene: TRBV6-2/TRBV6-3

CDR3 protein: CASSYSRGDSRPSYEQYF
J gene: TRBJ2-7
V gene: TRBV6-2/TRBV6-3

CDR3 protein: CASSHGLGSTEAFF
J gene: TRBJ1-1
V gene: TRBV4-1

CDR3 protein: CASSPGSTALRALHF
J gene: TRBJ1-6
V gene: TRBV7-2

CDR3 protein: CASSGSGLAGVNEQFF
J gene: TRBJ2-1
V gene: TRBV12-3/TRBV12-4

CDR3 protein: CASSFTHLGTEAFF
J gene: TRBJ1-1
V gene: TRBV27

CDR3 protein: CSVEDKYLSTDTQYF
J gene: TRBJ2-3
V gene: TRBV29-1

CDR3 protein: CASSLRLAINPGELFF
J gene: TRBJ2-2
V gene: TRBV7-3

CDR3 protein: CASIPFGRGSAGELFF
J gene: TRBJ2-2
V gene: TRBV12-3/TRBV12-4

CDR3 protein: CASSPTPVGPEAFF
J gene: TRBJ1-1
V gene: TRBV18

CDR3 protein: CASSLTDGFNTEAFF
J gene: TRBJ1-1
V gene: TRBV4-2

CDR3 protein: CASEKQFPYSSRGRTSTDTQYF
J gene: TRBJ2-3
V gene: TRBV2

CDR3 protein: CSAPGPGRNTIYF
J gene: TRBJ1-3
V gene: TRBV20-1

CDR3 protein: CATSDPPQTTGSLWNEQFF
J gene: TRBJ2-1
V gene: TRBV24-1

CDR3 protein: CSVADRRTGYTEAFF
J gene: TRBJ1-1
V gene: TRBV29-1

CDR3 protein: CASSLSLAGGTYEQYF
J gene: TRBJ2-7
V gene: TRBV27

CDR3 protein: CASSYVQEETQYF
J gene: TRBJ2-5
V gene: TRBV12-3/TRBV12-4

CDR3 protein: CATSRVIGQGTDTQYF
J gene: TRBJ2-3
V gene: TRBV15